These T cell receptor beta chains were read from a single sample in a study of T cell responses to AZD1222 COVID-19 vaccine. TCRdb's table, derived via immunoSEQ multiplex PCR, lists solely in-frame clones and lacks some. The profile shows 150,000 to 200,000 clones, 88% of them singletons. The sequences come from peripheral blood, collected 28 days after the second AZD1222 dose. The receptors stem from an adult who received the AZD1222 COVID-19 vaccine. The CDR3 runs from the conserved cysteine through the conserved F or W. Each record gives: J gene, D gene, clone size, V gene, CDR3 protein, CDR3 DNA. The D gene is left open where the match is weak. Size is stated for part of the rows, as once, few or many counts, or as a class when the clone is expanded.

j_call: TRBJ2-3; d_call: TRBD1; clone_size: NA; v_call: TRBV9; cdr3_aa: CASSVSTGEGTQYF; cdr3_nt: TGTGCCAGCAGCGTTTCCACAGGGGAAGGAACGCAGTATTTT
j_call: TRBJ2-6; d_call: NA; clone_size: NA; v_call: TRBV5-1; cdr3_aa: CASSLVGSGANVLTF; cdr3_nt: TGCGCCAGCAGCTTGGTAGGGTCTGGGGCCAACGTCCTGACTTTC
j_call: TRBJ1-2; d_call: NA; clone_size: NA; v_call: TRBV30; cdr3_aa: CAWSGQNYGYTF; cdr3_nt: TGTGCCTGGAGTGGACAGAACTATGGCTACACCTTC
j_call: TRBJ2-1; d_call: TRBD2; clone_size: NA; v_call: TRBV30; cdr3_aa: CASLGSGGAYEQFF; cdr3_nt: TGTGCCTCGCTCGGAAGCGGGGGGGCGTATGAGCAGTTCTTC
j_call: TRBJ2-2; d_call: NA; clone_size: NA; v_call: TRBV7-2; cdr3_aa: CASSLDLITGELFF; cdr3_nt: TGTGCCAGCAGCTTAGACCTTATTACCGGGGAGCTGTTTTTT
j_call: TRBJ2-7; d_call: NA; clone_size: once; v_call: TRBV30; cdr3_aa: CAWNGGSYEQYF; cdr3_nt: TGTGCCTGGAATGGGGGATCCTACGAGCAGTACTTC
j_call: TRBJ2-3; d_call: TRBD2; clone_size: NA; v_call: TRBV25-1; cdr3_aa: CASSLAGGPTDTQYF; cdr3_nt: TGTGCCAGCTCCCTAGCGGGGGGACCCACAGATACGCAGTATTTT
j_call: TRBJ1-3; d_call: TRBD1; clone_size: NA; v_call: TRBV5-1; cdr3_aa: CASSPFPQGASGNTIYF; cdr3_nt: TGCGCCAGCAGCCCTTTCCCCCAGGGGGCCTCTGGAAACACCATATATTTT
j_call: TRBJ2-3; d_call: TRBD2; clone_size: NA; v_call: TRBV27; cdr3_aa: CASSLSRTSISSTDTQYF; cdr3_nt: TGTGCCAGCAGTTTATCCAGGACTAGCATTTCTAGCACAGATACGCAGTATTTT
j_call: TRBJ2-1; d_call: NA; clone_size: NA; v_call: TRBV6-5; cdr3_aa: CASSDSTAAYEQFF; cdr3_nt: TGTGCCAGCAGTGACTCGACCGCGGCCTATGAGCAGTTCTTC
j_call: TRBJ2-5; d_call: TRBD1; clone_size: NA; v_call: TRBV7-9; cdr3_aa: CASSFDRAIKETQYF; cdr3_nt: TGTGCCAGCAGCTTCGACAGGGCCATCAAGGAGACCCAGTACTTC
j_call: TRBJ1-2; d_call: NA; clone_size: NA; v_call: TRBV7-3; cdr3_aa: CASSSTSTGTVYGYTF; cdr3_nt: TGTGCCAGCAGCTCGACATCGACCGGGACGGTATATGGCTACACCTTC
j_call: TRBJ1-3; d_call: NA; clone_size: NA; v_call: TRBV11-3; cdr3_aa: CASSLDKSSGNTIYF; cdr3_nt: TGTGCCAGCAGCTTAGACAAGAGCTCTGGAAACACCATATATTTT
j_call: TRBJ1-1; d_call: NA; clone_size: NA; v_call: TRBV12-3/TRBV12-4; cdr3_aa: CASSLGEGTEAFF; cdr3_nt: TGTGCCAGCAGTTTGGGGGAGGGAACTGAAGCTTTCTTT
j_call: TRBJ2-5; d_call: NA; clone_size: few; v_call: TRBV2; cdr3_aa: CASSEDSQETQYF; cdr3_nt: TGTGCCAGCAGCGAGGACAGCCAAGAGACCCAGTACTTC
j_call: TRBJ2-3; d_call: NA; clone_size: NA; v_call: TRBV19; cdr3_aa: CASKEGRRTDTQYF; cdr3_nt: TGTGCCAGTAAGGAGGGCCGGCGGACAGATACGCAGTATTTT
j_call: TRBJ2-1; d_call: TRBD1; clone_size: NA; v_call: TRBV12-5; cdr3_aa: CASGLTGDYNEQFF; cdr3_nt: TGTGCTAGTGGATTGACAGGGGACTACAATGAGCAGTTCTTC
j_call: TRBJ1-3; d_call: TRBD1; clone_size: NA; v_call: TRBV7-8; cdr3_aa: CASSLTDRGYGNTIYF; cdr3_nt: TGTGCCAGCAGCTTGACTGACAGGGGATACGGAAACACCATATATTTT
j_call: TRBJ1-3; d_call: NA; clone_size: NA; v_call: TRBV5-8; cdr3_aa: CASSLVGSSSGNTIYF; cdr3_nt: TGTGCCAGCAGCCTCGTCGGGTCCTCCTCTGGAAACACCATATATTTT
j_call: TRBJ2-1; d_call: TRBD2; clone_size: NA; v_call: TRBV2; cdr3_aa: CASSPAGGARQFF; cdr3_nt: TGTGCCAGCAGCCCCGCGGGGGGGGCTCGGCAGTTCTTC
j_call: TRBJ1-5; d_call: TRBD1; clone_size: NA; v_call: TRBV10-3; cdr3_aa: CATRDSNSVQPQHF; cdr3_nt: TGTGCCACCAGGGACAGTAATTCTGTTCAGCCCCAGCATTTT
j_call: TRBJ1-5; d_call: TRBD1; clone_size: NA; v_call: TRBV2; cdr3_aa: CASSLTGGGQPQHF; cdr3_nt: TGTGCCAGCAGTTTGACAGGGGGCGGACAGCCCCAGCATTTT
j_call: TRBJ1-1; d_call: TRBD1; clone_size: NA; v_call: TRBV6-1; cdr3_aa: CASSEAGGETEAFF; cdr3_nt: TGTGCCAGCAGTGAAGCAGGGGGCGAGACTGAAGCTTTCTTT